A selection of T cell receptor beta chains follows, all from one sample in a study of chemoradiotherapy in HPV16-positive cancers. Assay used: immunoSEQ multiplex PCR; TCRdb lists only in-frame clones, some missing. There are over a thousand clones in the sample; around 86% occur only once, and about an eighth lies in the top ten. The source was tumor tissue, collected from a patient who underwent chemoradiotherapy. These receptors came from a human donor with HPV-associated anogenital cancer. The CDR3 runs from the conserved cysteine through the conserved F or W. D genes are given only for firm matches. Where a row states a size, it is once, few, many or the class of an expanded clone; other rows omit it.

>TRBV5-8|-|-|TRBJ1-2
TGTGCCAGCAGCTTGGGACAGGTCTCATATGGCTACACCTTC
CASSLGQVSYGYTF
>TRBV27|TRBD2|-|TRBJ2-3
TGTGCCAGCAGTCCGGGACTAGCGGGGTACACAGATACGCAGTATTTT
CASSPGLAGYTDTQYF
>TRBV11-2|-|-|TRBJ2-3
TGTGCCAGCAGCCTCGATACAGATACGCAGTATTTT
CASSLDTDTQYF
>TRBV19|-|-|TRBJ1-2
TGTGCCAGTAGTTCGGGACTTCGCTATGGCTACACCTTC
CASSSGLRYGYTF
>TRBV5-1|-|once|TRBJ1-2
TGCGCCAGCAGCTCTACAGGGTATGGCTACACCTTC
CASSSTGYGYTF
>TRBV5-1|-|-|TRBJ2-3
TGCGCCAGCAGCTTCGGAGATACGCAGTATTTT
CASSFGDTQYF
>TRBV25-1|-|few|TRBJ1-2
TGTGCCAGCAGTGGACAGGCCCTCTATGGCTACACCTTC
CASSGQALYGYTF
>TRBV28|-|few|TRBJ1-4
TGTGCCAGCAGTTTCTGGGACATTTCCCAAAATGAAAAACTGTTTTTT
CASSFWDISQNEKLFF
>TRBV7-8|TRBD1|few|TRBJ1-3
TGTGCCAGCAGCTTATTAACGGGACAGGCCAGCTCTGGAAACACCATATATTTT
CASSLLTGQASSGNTIYF
>TRBV28|-|-|TRBJ1-5
TGTGCCAGCAGTTTAATTAGCAATCAGCCCCAGCATTTT
CASSLISNQPQHF
>TRBV11-2|TRBD2|-|TRBJ2-2
TGTGCCAGCGGACTAGCGGGGACGAACACCGGGGAGCTGTTTTTT
CASGLAGTNTGELFF
>TRBV5-1|-|few|TRBJ1-2
TGCGCCAGCAGCTTGGAAAATGTCAGTGGCTACACCTTC
CASSLENVSGYTF
>TRBV7-2|-|-|TRBJ2-1
TGTGCCAGCATGGGGTGGAATGAGCAGTTCTTC
CASMGWNEQFF
>TRBV28|-|-|TRBJ2-3
TGTGCCAGCACCATCCGGGCCCGGACAGATACGCAGTATTTT
CASTIRARTDTQYF
>TRBV7-2|-|few|TRBJ2-7
TGTGCCAGCAGCTCTGTTTACAACCCCTACGAGCAGTACTTC
CASSSVYNPYEQYF
>TRBV7-8|TRBD1|-|TRBJ2-7
TGTGCCAGCAGCTTTCCGGGACAGGGGACCTCCGAGCAGTACTTC
CASSFPGQGTSEQYF
>TRBV12-5|-|-|TRBJ2-5
TGTGCTAGTGGTTTTGGAAAATTAATGGGGGAGACCCAGTACTTC
CASGFGKLMGETQYF
>TRBV5-1|-|-|TRBJ2-3
TGCGCCAGCAGCTTGTTACCTGGGGGCACAGATACGCAGTATTTT
CASSLLPGGTDTQYF
>TRBV11-3|-|-|TRBJ1-2
TGTGCCAGCAGTAAGGGGGGCTACTATGGCTACACCTTC
CASSKGGYYGYTF
>TRBV6-1|TRBD1|-|TRBJ1-1
TGTGCCAGCAGTGTCGTAGGACAGGGGAAAGCTTTCTTT
CASSVVGQGKAFF
>TRBV28|-|-|TRBJ1-1
TGTGCCAGCAGGTTGGACATACGGATGAACACTGAAGCTTTCTTT
CASRLDIRMNTEAFF
>TRBV9|TRBD2|-|TRBJ2-1
TGTGCCAGCAGCTTAAATAGCGGGGGGGCCGGTGGGCAGTTCTTC
CASSLNSGGAGGQFF
>TRBV7-2|-|-|TRBJ2-7
TGTGCCAGCAGCGCCCGTTCCTACGAGCAGTACTTC
CASSARSYEQYF
>TRBV30|TRBD1|-|TRBJ1-4
TGTGCCTGGAGTCGGAGGGGGCGGACTGAAAAACTGTTTTTT
CAWSRRGRTEKLFF
>TRBV27|TRBD2|-|TRBJ2-1
TGTGCCAGCAGTCGAGGACTAGCGGGAGTCAGTGAGCAGTTCTTC
CASSRGLAGVSEQFF
>TRBV15|TRBD1|-|TRBJ2-7
TGTGCCACCAGCAGAGGGACCTACAGGGGAAGTCCCTACGAGCAGTACTTC
CATSRGTYRGSPYEQYF
>TRBV4-1|-|-|TRBJ2-7
TGCGCCAGCAGCCAAGCCCCCTTGACGCCACTCTCCTACGAGCAGTACTTC
CASSQAPLTPLSYEQYF
>TRBV5-6|-|-|TRBJ1-2
TGTGCCAGCAGTTACACACACAGCTATGGCTACACCTTC
CASSYTHSYGYTF
>TRBV7-2|-|once|TRBJ1-5
TGTGCCAGCAGCTTAGGAGGTAACAGGGCATACCAGCCCCAGCATTTT
CASSLGGNRAYQPQHF
>TRBV7-2|-|-|TRBJ1-5
TGTGCCAGCAGCCCAATCAGGGGAAGCGGCAATCAGCCCCAGCATTTT
CASSPIRGSGNQPQHF
>TRBV6-1|-|-|TRBJ1-3
TGTGCCAGCAGACCCCTGGACCGTGGAAACACCATATATTTT
CASRPLDRGNTIYF
>TRBV4-1|TRBD2|once|TRBJ2-7
TGCGCCAGCAGCCAGAGCCAGAAGGCTAGCGGGAGTCGCGAGCAGTACTTC
CASSQSQKASGSREQYF
>TRBV5-4|-|-|TRBJ1-1
TGTGCCAGCAGCTCTACAGAGGACCGGTACACTGAAGCTTTCTTT
CASSSTEDRYTEAFF
>TRBV4-1|-|-|TRBJ2-1
TGCGCCAGCAGCCCACCCGCCGGGGGACAGCTGGTTGCGGCTGAGCAGTTCTTC
CASSPPAGGQLVAAEQFF
>TRBV7-6|-|-|TRBJ1-4
TGTGCCAGCAGTTTGAATAGGGAAAAACTGTTTTTT
CASSLNREKLFF
>TRBV18|-|-|TRBJ1-3
TGTGCCAGCTCACCAAATCGAGGGAACTCTGGAAACACCATATATTTT
CASSPNRGNSGNTIYF
>TRBV5-1|-|hyperexpanded|TRBJ1-1
TGCGCCAGCAGCTTGGAGTTTCACACTGAAGCTTTCTTT
CASSLEFHTEAFF
>TRBV10-2|-|-|TRBJ2-1
TGCGCCAGCAGAGGCACAGGCTCCTACAATGAGCAGTTCTTC
CASRGTGSYNEQFF